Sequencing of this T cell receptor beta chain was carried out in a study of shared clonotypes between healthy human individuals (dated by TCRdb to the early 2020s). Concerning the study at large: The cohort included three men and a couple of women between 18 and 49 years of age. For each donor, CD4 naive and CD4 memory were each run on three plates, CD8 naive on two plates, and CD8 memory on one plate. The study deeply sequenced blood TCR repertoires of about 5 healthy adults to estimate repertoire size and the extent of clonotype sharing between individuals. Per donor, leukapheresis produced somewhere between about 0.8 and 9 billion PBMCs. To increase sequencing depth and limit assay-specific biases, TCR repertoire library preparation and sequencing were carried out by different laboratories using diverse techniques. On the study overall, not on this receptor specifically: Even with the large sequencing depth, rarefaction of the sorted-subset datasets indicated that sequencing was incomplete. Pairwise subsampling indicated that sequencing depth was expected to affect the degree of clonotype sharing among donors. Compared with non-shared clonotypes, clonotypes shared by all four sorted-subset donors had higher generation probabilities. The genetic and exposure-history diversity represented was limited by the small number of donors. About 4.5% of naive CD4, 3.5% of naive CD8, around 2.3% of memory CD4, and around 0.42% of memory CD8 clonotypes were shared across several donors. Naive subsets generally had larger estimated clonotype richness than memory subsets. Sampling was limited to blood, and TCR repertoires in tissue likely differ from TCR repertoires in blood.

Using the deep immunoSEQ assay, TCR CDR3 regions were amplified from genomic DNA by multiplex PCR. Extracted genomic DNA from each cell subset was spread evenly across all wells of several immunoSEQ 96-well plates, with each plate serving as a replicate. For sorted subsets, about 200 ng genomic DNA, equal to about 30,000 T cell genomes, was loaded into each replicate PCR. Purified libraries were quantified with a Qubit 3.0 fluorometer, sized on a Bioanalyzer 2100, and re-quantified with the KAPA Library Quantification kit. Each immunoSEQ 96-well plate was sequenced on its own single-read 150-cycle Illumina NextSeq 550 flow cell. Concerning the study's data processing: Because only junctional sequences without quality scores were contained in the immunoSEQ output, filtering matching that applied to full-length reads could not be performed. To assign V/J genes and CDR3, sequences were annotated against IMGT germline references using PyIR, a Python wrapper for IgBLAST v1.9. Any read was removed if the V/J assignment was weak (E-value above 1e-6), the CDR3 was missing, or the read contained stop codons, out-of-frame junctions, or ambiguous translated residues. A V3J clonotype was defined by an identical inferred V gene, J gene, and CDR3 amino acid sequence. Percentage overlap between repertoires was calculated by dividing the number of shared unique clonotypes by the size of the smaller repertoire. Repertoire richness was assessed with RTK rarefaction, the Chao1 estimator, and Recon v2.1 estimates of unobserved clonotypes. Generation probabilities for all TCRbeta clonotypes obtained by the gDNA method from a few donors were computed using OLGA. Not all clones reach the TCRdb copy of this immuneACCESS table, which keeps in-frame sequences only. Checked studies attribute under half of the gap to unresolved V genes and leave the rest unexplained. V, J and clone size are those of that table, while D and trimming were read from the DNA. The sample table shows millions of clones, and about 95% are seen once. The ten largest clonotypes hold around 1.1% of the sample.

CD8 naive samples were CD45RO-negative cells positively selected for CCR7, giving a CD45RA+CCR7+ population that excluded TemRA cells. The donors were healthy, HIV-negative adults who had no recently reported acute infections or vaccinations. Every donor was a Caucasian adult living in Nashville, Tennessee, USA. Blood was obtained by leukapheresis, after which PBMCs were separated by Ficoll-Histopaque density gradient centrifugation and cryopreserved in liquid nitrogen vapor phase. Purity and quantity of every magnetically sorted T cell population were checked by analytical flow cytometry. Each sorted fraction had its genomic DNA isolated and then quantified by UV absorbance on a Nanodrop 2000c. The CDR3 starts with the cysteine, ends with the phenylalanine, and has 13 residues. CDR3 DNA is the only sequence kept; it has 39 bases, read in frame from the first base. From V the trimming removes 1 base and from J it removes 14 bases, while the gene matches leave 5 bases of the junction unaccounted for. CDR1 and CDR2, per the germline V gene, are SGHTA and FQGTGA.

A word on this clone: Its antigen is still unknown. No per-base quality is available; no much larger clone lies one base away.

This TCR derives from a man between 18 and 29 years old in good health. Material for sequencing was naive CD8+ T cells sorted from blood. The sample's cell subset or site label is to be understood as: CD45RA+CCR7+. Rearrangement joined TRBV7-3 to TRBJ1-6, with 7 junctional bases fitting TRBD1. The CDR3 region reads CASSLIQGGALHF. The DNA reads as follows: TGTGCCAGCAGCTTAATCCAGGGGGGAGCCCTCCACTTT.